This T cell receptor beta chain was captured by sequencing in a study of Graves' ophthalmopathy and Graves' hyperthyroidism. Background on the study: Before any treatment was given, at initial diagnosis, peripheral blood was collected.

As the template, RNA transcripts were used to amplify TCR beta CDR3 regions. Scientists carried out first-round RT-PCR using HTBI primers and then a second-round multiplex PCR. A single record per CDR3 protein comes from TCRdb applying MiXCR to the multiplex PCR reads. This table has about 700,000 distinct CDR3 sequences, roughly 41% appearing once. This clonotype was counted between two and nine times. Germline CDR1 DFQATT, CDR2 SNEGSKA (reference sequence). Trimming took off 0 bases at V and 1 base at J, with 15 bases between the two ends. This CDR3 comprises 17 residues. Ophthalmopathy donors' eye disease showed moderate-to-severe activity, CAS of at least 3, NOSPECS of at least 4 and duration under 3 months. Ineligible for inclusion were patients with other autoimmune diseases, uncontrolled infections, pregnancy or lactation. It was from roughly 10 ml of fresh peripheral blood that the PBMCs came.

This sequence joins TRBV20-1 and TRBJ1-4; D remains ambiguous. The sequence came from an adult man with Graves' ophthalmopathy. The sequenced sample consisted of peripheral blood. The CDR3 DNA sequence: TGCAGTGCTAGAGATCAATTTCGGGAGGGAACTAATGAAAAACTGTTTTTT. Translation: CSARDQFREGTNEKLFF.